Following are 21 T cell receptor beta chains from one sample sequenced in a study of metastatic and nonmetastatic thyroid tumors. With MiXCR, TCRdb called clones anew from the PCR reads. This table holds tens of thousands of clones, more than 13% found once. All patients were untreated before thyroid surgery. The sequencing input was blood. The receptor source for this set is a female donor with papillary thyroid cancer or a benign thyroid nodule (not recorded which). Some clones in this sample may be carry-over from other donors' samples.

Ten or more counts support this clone. This may arise from a read error, as a much more abundant clone is one base away. J is TRBJ1-2 and V is TRBV6-5, with D unclear. The germline V and J ends were trimmed by 4 bases and 4 bases, with 16 bases remaining between them. The CDR3 is 15 residues long. Looked up from germline, CDR1 is MNHEY and CDR2 is SVGAGI. The CDR3 protein is CASSWVAVAGYGYTF. The DNA for the CDR3 is TGTGCCAGCAGTTGGGTAGCGGTTGCCGGCTATGGCTACACCTTC.

This clone appeared a few times. A read error may explain this, as a much larger clone is one base away. This sample also contains other DNA sequences that code for the same CDR3. Here the CDR3 reads CAGSPWTGACNQPQHF. The CDR3 nucleotides are TGTGCCGGCAGTCCTTGGACAGGAGCATGCAATCAGCCCCAGCATTTT. The J gene is TRBJ1-5, the V gene TRBV27; 7 bases are a match to TRBD1. The CDR3 extends over 16 amino acids. Germline loops: CDR1 MNHEY, CDR2 SMNVEV (reference sequence).

This clone was recorded at least ten times. The genes are TRBV6-1 and TRBJ1-6; possibly TRBD1 for D (6 bases). Trimming removed 8 bases at V and 4 bases at J, with 15 bases between. The CDR3 has 15 residues. Germline V gene sequence: CDR1 MNHNS, CDR2 SASEGT. The CDR3 loop is CASLDLGQYNSPLHF. CDR3 nucleotide sequence: TGTGCCAGCCTAGACTTGGGACAATATAATTCACCCCTCCACTTT.

This clone came up a few times. The junction and the germline gene differ at one end; a read error may be behind it. The chain combines TRBV11-2 with TRBJ1-5, with a possible D match to TRBD1 (6 bases). The CDR3 spans 15 residues. Germline CDR1 reads SGHAT; CDR2 reads FQNNGV. The CDR3 is CASSLERQGSQPQHF. The DNA of the CDR3 is TGTGCCAGCAGCTTAGAACGTCAGGGGAGCCAGCCTCAGCATTTT.

This clone was seen many times. J is TRBJ2-4 and V is TRBV28; unclear D gene. The CDR3 length is 19 residues. The germline CDR1 and CDR2 sequences are MDHEN and SYDVKM. V was cut by 1 base and J by 0 bases, with 19 bases left in between. The CDR3 loop reads CASSLLVASPVLAKNIQYF. CDR3 DNA sequence: TGTGCCAGCAGTTTATTGGTGGCCTCCCCCGTCTTAGCCAAAAACATTCAGTACTTC.

A remark on this clone: A much more abundant neighbour one base away suggests this may be a read error. This chain uses TRBV5-1 with TRBJ2-3, with TRBD2 matching 11 bases. V lost 9 bases, J lost 4 bases, and 7 bases stayed unmatched. From germline, CDR1 is SGHRS and CDR2 YFSETQ. CDR3 length equals 14 residues. This CDR3 reads CANSLAGGPDTQYF. CDR3 DNA sequence: TGCGCCAACAGTCTAGCGGGGGGCCCAGATACGCAGTATTTT.

The sample holds a few counts of this clone. This sequence joins TRBV20-1 and TRBJ2-4, with D possibly being TRBD1 (5 bases). Germline V gene data show CDR1 as DFQATT and CDR2 as SNEGSKA (reference sequence). The CDR3 loop spans 14 amino acids. Trimming took 6 bases from V and 0 from J, leaving 12 bases between them. The CDR3 region is CSAHPTVAKNIQYF. The CDR3, as DNA: TGCAGTGCCCACCCGACAGTAGCCAAAAACATTCAGTACTTC.

A remark on this clone: A much larger clone differs from this one at a single base, so this may be a read error. The chain is built from TRBV3-1 and TRBJ2-2; 7 nucleotides align to TRBD1. V gave up 2 bases and J gave up 4 bases; unmatched junction bases: 1. The CDR3 is 14 amino acids. Germline CDR1 reads LGHDT; CDR2 reads YNNKEL (reference sequence). The CDR3 DNA reads TGTGCCAGCAGCCAATACAGGGGCACCGGGGAGCTGTTTTTT. Translating gives CASSQYRGTGELFF. The full variable domain, completed using reference TRBV3-1 and TRBJ2-2, is DTAVSQTPKYLVTQMGNDKSIKCEQNLGHDTMYWYKQDSKKFLKIMFSYNNKELIINETVPNRFSPKSPDKAHLNLHINSLELGDSAVYFCASSQYRGTGELFFGEGSRLTVL.

This clone has only a few counts. This chain uses TRBV6-1 with TRBJ1-5, with TRBD1 matching 9 bases. The trim removed 4 bases at V and 10 bases at J, leaving 11 bases unmatched. The CDR3 runs to 15 residues. Germline loops: CDR1 MNHNS, CDR2 SASEGT. CDR3 sequence: CASSGTGTGLHPQHF. DNA for the CDR3: TGTGCCAGCAGTGGTACCGGGACAGGGCTTCATCCCCAGCATTTT.

This clone came up many times. The V gene is TRBV12-3 or TRBV12-4, the J gene TRBJ2-7, with D possibly matching TRBD2 (5 bases). V dropped 6 bases and J dropped 3 bases, with 15 bases sitting between them. The CDR3 totals 14 residues. CDR3 in DNA: TGTGCCAGCAGCTTCGGGCGGGCGTACTACGAGCAGTACTTC. Its protein is CASSFGRAYYEQYF.

A remark on this clone: A single base separates this from a much larger clone, so it may be a read error. The V and J genes are TRBV7-9 and TRBJ1-1; D ambiguous. V lost 5 bases and J 9 bases, leaving 16 bases between the germline ends. The CDR3 runs to 13 residues. Per the germline V gene, CDR1 is SEHNR and CDR2 is FQNEAQ (reference sequence). The chain's CDR3 is CASSHPPATQAFF. DNA of the CDR3: TGTGCCAGCAGCCACCCCCCGGCTACTCAAGCTTTCTTT.

In its sample, this clone was seen a few times. This chain links TRBV9 with TRBJ2-1; tentative D call: TRBD1 (5 bases). The CDR3 spans 16 residues. Trimming stripped 0 bases from V and 2 bases from J, with 12 bases between. Germline CDR1 SGDLS, CDR2 YYNGEE. The CDR3 nucleotides read TGTGCCAGCAGCGTAGTAGGGGATCGTACCTACAATGAGCAGTTCTTC. Protein sequence: CASSVVGDRTYNEQFF.

To note about this clone: A much larger clone differs by one base, so this may be a read error. Within the sample, other DNA sequences also encode this same CDR3. V gene TRBV4-2 combines with J gene TRBJ1-2; the D is unclear. Germline V gene data show CDR1 as LGHNA and CDR2 as YNFKEQ. CDR3 length: 16 amino acids. CDR3 loop: CASSQAPQVTNYGYTF. CDR3 DNA: TGTGCGAGCAGCCAAGCCCCCCAGGTAACTAACTATGGCTACACCTTC.

Regarding this clone: Compared with germline, one end of the junction differs, possibly owing to a read error. This sequence joins TRBV19 and TRBJ1-1; tentatively, D is TRBD1 (6 bases). Per germline, CDR1 LNHDA and CDR2 SQIVND (reference sequence). The CDR3 contains 15 residues. CDR3 sequence: CAGSPGHGGITEAFF. Written as DNA, the CDR3 is TGTGCCGGTAGTCCGGGACATGGAGGGATCACTGAAGCTTTCTTT. Looking up the rest from reference TRBV19 and TRBJ1-1 gives the full variable domain: DGGITQSPKYLFRKEGQNVTLSCEQNLNHDAMYWYRQDPGQGLRLIYYSQIVNDFQKGDIAEGYSVSREKKESFPLTVTSAQKNPTAFYLCAGSPGHGGITEAFFGQGTRLTVV.

This clone was counted many times. The CDR3 sequence: CSAKTGYNEQYF. The CDR3 bases are TGCAGTGCTAAGACAGGGTATAACGAGCAGTACTTC. The rearrangement joins TRBV20-1 to TRBJ2-7, with 7 bases matching TRBD1. The CDR3 has 12 residues. The germline V gene encodes CDR1 DFQATT and CDR2 SNEGSKA (reference sequence). After removal of 4 bases from V and 5 bases from J, the junction contained 5 bases not matched to a gene.

This clone was found many times. The chain employs TRBV6-1 and TRBJ1-2; 7 bases match TRBD1. There are 16 residues in the CDR3. CDR1 MNHNS and CDR2 SASEGT come from the germline V gene. Germline trimming cut 6 bases from V and 2 bases from J; bases unmatched to any gene: 12. CDR3 bases: TGTGCCAGCAGCGACCGACAAGTACAGGGGAACTATGGCTACACCTTC. It specifies CASSDRQVQGNYGYTF.

This clone was seen repeatedly, ten times or more. V usage is TRBV4-1 and J usage is TRBJ2-6; 8 bases line up with TRBD2. The germline V gene has CDR1 MGHRA and CDR2 YSYEKL. The CDR3 spans 20 residues. After removal of 0 bases from V and 0 bases from J, the junction contained 10 bases not matched to a gene. The CDR3 here is CASSQEAFAGGSSGANVLTF. CDR3 nucleotides: TGCGCCAGCAGCCAAGAGGCTTTCGCGGGGGGAAGCTCTGGGGCCAACGTCCTGACTTTC.

This clone was found many times. J is TRBJ1-5 and V is TRBV6-1, with 9 bases aligning to TRBD1. CDR3 length equals 17 residues. With V trimmed by 1 base and J by 3 bases, 7 bases remained unmatched. Germline V gene data show CDR1 as MNHNS and CDR2 as SASEGT. In DNA form, the CDR3 reads TGTGCCAGCAGTGAAGTCGGGACAGGGTGGTCCAATCAGCCCCAGCATTTT. It translates to CASSEVGTGWSNQPQHF.

This clone was seen ten or more times. This chain uses TRBV28 with TRBJ1-2; D may be TRBD1 (5 bases). This CDR3 spans 14 amino acids. Germline CDR1 MDHEN, CDR2 SYDVKM. V was cut by 7 bases and J by 4 bases, with 16 bases left in between. The CDR3 sequence: CASKSRGRVYGYTF. CDR3 coding DNA: TGTGCCAGCAAAAGTCGGGGACGGGTCTATGGCTACACCTTC.

In regard to this clone: One base away lies a much larger clone, so this may be a sequencing read error. The sample holds other DNA sequences that translate to the same CDR3. The rearrangement joins TRBV4-2 to TRBJ2-7, with D tentatively TRBD1 (6 bases). The V end was cut by 4 bases, the J end by 7 bases, with 20 bases between. CDR3 size: 15 residues. Germline-derived CDR1 and CDR2 are LGHNA and YNFKEQ. DNA for the CDR3: TGTGCCAGCAGCCCCCATGAACAGGGAAGTGGGGAGCAGTACTTC. The encoded protein is CASSPHEQGSGEQYF.

J is TRBJ2-5 and V is TRBV20-1, with TRBD2 matching over 11 bases. From germline, CDR1 is DFQATT and CDR2 SNEGSKA (reference sequence). The CDR3 is 14 residues long. J lost 10 bases, V lost 3 bases, and 10 bases had no gene match. The CDR3 protein is CSARFSRTSGGQYF. The CDR3 DNA sequence: TGCAGTGCTAGGTTCTCCCGTACTAGCGGGGGCCAGTACTTC.